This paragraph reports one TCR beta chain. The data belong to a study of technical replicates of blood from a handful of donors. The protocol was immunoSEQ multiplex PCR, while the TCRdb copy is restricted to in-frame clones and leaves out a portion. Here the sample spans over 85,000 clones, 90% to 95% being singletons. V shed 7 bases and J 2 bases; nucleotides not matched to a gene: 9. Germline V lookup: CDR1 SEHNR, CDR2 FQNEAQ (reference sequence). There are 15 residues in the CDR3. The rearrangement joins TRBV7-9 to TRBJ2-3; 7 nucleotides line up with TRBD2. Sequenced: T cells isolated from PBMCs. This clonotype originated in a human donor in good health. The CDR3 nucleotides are TGTGCCAGCACCTTGGGGGGGAGGCACACAGATACGCAGTATTTT. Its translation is CASTLGGRHTDTQYF.